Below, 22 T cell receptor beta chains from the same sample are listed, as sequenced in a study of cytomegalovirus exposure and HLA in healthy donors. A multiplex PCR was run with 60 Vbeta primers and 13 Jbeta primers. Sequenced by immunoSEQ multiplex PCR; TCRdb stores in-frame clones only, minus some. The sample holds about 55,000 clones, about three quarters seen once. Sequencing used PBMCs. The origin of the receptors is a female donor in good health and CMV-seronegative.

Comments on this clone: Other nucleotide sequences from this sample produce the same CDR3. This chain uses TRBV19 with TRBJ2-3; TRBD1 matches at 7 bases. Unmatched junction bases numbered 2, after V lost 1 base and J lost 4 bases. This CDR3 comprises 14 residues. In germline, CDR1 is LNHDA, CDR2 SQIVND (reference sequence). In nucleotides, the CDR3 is TGTGCCAGTAGTATAGGACAGGGCGCAGATACGCAGTATTTT. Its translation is CASSIGQGADTQYF.

CDR3 amino acids: CASSLAGGEETQYF. The CDR3 DNA is TGTGCCAGTAGTCTGGCGGGGGGTGAGGAGACCCAGTACTTC. This rearrangement joins TRBV19 to TRBJ2-5; 8 nucleotides agree with TRBD2. J lost 5 bases, V lost 5 bases, and 7 bases had no gene match. Germline V gene sequence: CDR1 LNHDA, CDR2 SQIVND (reference sequence). The CDR3 covers 14 residues.

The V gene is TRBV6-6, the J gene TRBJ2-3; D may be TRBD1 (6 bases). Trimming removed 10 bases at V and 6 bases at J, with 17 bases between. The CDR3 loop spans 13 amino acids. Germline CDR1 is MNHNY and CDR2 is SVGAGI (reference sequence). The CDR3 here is CATSRDITDTQYF. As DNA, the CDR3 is TGTGCCACCAGCCGGGACATAACGGATACGCAGTATTTT.

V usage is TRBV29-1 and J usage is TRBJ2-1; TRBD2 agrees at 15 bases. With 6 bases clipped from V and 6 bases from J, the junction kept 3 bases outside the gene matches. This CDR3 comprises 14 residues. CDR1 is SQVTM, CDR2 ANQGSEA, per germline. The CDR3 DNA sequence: TGCAGCGTCGGACTAGCGGGGGGGACCAATGAGCAGTTCTTC. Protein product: CSVGLAGGTNEQFF.

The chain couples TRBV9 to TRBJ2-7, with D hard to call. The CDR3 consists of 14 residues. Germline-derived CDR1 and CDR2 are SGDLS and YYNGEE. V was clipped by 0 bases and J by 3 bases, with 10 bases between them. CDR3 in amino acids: CASSVGAMGYEQYF. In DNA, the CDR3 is TGTGCCAGCAGCGTAGGGGCCATGGGCTACGAGCAGTACTTC.

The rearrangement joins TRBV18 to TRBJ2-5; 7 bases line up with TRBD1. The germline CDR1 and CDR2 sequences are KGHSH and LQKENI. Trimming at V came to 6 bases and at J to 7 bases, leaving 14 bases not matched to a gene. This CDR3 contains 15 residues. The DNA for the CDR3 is TGTGCCAGCTCGCCGGATAGCACAGCAGGGGGGACCCAGTACTTC. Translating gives CASSPDSTAGGTQYF.

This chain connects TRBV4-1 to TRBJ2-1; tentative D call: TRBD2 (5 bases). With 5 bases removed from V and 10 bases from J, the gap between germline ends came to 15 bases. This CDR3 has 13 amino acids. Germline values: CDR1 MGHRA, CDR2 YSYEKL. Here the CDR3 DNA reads TGCGCCAGCAGCGAGGGCTTCGCGGACGAGCAGTTCTTC. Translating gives CASSEGFADEQFF.

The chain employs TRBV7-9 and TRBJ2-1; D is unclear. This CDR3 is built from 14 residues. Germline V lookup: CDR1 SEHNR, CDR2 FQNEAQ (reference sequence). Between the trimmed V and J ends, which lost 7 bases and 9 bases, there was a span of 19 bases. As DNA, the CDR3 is TGTGCCAGCACCACCCCCGTGATAGAGGCTGAGCAGTTCTTC. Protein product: CASTTPVIEAEQFF.

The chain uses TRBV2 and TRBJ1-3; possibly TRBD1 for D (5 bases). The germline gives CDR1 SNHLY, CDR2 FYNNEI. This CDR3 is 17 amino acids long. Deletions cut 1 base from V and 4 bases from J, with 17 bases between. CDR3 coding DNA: TGTGCCAGCAGTGAAGTTTTCCTGACGGGGGTCGGAAACACCATATATTTT. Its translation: CASSEVFLTGVGNTIYF.

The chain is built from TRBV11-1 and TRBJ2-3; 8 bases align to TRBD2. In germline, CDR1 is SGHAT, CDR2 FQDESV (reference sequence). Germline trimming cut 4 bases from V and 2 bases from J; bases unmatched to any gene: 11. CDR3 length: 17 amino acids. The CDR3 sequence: CASSSPFTGGITDTQYF. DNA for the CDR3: TGTGCCAGCAGCTCGCCCTTTACGGGAGGGATCACAGATACGCAGTATTTT.

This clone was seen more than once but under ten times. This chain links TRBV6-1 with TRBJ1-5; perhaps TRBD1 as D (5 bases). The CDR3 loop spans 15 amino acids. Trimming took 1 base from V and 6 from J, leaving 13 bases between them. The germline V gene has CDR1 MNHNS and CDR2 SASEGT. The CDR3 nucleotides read TGTGCCAGCAGTGAAGTCGGGGGTCGCGGTCAGCCCCAGCATTTT. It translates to CASSEVGGRGQPQHF.

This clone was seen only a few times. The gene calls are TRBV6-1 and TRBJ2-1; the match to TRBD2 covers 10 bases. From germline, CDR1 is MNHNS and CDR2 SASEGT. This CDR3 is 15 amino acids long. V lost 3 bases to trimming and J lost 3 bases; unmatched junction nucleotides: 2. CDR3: CASSDVAGGYNEQFF. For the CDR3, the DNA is TGTGCCAGCAGTGATGTAGCGGGAGGCTACAATGAGCAGTTCTTC.

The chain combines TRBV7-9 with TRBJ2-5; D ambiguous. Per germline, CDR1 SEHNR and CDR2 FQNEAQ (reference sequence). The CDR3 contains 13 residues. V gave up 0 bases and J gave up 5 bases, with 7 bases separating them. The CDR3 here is CASSLAAAETQYF. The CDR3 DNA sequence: TGTGCCAGCAGCTTAGCCGCGGCGGAGACCCAGTACTTC.

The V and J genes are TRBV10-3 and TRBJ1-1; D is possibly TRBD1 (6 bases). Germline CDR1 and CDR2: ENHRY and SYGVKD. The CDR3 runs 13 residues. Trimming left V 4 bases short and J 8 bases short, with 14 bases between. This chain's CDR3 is CAISATGSDEAFF. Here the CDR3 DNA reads TGTGCCATCAGTGCCACAGGGTCCGACGAAGCTTTCTTT.

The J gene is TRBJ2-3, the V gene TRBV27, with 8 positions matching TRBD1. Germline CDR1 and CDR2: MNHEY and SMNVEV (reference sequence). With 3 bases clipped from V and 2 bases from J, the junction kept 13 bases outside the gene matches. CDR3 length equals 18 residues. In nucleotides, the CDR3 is TGTGCCAGCAGTTTGCCAAAATCCGGGACAGGAGTCACAGATACGCAGTATTTT. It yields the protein CASSLPKSGTGVTDTQYF.

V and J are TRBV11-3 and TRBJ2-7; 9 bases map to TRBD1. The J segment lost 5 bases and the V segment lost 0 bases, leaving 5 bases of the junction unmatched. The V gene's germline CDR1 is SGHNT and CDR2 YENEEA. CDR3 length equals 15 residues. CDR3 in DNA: TGTGCCAGCAGCTTAGACGGGACAGGGCGCCACGAGCAGTACTTC. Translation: CASSLDGTGRHEQYF.

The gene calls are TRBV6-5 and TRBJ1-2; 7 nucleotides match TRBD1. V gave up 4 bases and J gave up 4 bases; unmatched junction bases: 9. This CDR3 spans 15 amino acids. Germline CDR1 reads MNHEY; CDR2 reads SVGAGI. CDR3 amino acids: CASSWRTGFTYGYTF. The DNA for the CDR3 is TGTGCCAGCAGTTGGAGGACAGGTTTTACCTATGGCTACACCTTC.

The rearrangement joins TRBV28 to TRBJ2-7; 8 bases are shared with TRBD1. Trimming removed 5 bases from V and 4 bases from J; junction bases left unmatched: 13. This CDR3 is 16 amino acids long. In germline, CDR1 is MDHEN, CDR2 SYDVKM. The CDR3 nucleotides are TGTGCCAGCAGTCACCCTGCCGGGACAGGACTTTACGAGCAGTACTTC. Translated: CASSHPAGTGLYEQYF.

CDR3 region: CASSFPRRPGGPVEQYF. The CDR3 DNA is TGTGCCAGCAGTTTCCCCCGTCGGCCGGGAGGGCCAGTGGAGCAGTACTTC. The chain combines TRBV28 with TRBJ2-7; TRBD2 agrees at 8 bases. Germline CDR1 MDHEN, CDR2 SYDVKM. The V gene end was trimmed by 3 bases and the J gene end by 7 bases; junction bases not matched to a gene: 17. The CDR3 has 17 amino acids.

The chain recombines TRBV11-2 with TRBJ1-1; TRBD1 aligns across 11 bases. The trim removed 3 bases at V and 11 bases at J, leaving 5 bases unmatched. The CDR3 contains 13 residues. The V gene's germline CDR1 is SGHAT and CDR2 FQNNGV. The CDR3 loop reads CASSFPGTGGAFF. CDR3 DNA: TGTGCCAGCAGCTTCCCCGGGACAGGGGGTGCTTTCTTT.

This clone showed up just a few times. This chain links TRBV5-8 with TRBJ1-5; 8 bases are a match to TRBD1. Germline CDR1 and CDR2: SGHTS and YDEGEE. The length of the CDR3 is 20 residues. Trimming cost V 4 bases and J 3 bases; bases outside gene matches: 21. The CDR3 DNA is TGTGCCAGCAGCCCGCTAAGGGACAGGCTGATCGGGCGTCACAATCAGCCCCAGCATTTT. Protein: CASSPLRDRLIGRHNQPQHF.

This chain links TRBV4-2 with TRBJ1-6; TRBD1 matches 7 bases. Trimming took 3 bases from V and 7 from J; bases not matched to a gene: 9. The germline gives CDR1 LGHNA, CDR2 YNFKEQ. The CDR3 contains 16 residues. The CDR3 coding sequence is TGTGCCAGCAGCCATTTACCCGGGACAGAAAATTCACCCCTCCACTTT. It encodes CASSHLPGTENSPLHF.